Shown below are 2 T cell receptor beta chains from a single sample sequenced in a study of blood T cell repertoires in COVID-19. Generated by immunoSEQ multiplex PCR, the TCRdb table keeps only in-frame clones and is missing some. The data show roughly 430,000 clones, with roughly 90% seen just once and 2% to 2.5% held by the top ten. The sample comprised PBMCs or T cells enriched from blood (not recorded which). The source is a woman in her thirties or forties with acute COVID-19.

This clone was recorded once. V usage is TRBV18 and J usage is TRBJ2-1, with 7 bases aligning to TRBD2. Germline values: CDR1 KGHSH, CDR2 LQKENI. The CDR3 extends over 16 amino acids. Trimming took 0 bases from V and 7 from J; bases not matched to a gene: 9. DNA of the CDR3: TGTGCCAGCTCACCACCGGGAGGGTCCTGGTTTAATGAGCAGTTCTTC. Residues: CASSPPGGSWFNEQFF.

The CDR3 DNA sequence: TGCGCCAGCAGCTTGCCTATCCCAGGGGGCTACGAGCAGTACTTC. Translated, it gives CASSLPIPGGYEQYF. The rearrangement links TRBV5-1 to TRBJ2-7; TRBD1 aligns across 7 bases. Trimming cost V 1 base and J 3 bases; bases outside gene matches: 7. There are 15 residues in the CDR3. From germline, CDR1 is SGHRS and CDR2 YFSETQ.